This TCR beta chain emerged from a study of cytomegalovirus exposure and HLA in healthy donors. Regarding the study as a whole: An analysis done earlier found most TCR beta V segments productive about 90% or about 30% of the time. The study reported that TCR beta sequences accurately predicted HLA-A and HLA-B alleles in most subjects. Versus the approximately 720-donor mean, an Asian-associated ancestry cluster reportedly showed fewer N-insertions in a later analysis.

Vbeta (60) and Jbeta (13) primers were used in the PCR. Authors' methods: In a later analysis, 80 million to 100 million unique TCR beta chains included roughly 11 million shared by two or more donors. Profiling relied on immunoSEQ multiplex PCR, and the TCRdb table lists in-frame clones only, not all of them. The V and J calls and clone size were taken over from that table, and D and trimming were inferred from the DNA. The sample includes 85,000 to 130,000 clones, over 60% of them seen just once. Notes on this clone: What it binds is unknown.

Germline CDR1 is SGHTA and CDR2 is FQGTGA. The V gene lost 4 bases and the J gene lost 1 base, with 10 bases spanning the gap. The CDR3 loop spans 14 amino acids. This TCR was sampled from a woman aged 45-60 years in good health and CMV-seropositive. The sequencing sample was made of PBMCs. The chain couples TRBV7-3 to TRBJ1-1; possibly TRBD1 for D (5 bases). CDR3 sequence: CASSYSGGNTEAFF. DNA of the CDR3: TGTGCCAGCAGCTACTCCGGGGGGAACACTGAAGCTTTCTTT.